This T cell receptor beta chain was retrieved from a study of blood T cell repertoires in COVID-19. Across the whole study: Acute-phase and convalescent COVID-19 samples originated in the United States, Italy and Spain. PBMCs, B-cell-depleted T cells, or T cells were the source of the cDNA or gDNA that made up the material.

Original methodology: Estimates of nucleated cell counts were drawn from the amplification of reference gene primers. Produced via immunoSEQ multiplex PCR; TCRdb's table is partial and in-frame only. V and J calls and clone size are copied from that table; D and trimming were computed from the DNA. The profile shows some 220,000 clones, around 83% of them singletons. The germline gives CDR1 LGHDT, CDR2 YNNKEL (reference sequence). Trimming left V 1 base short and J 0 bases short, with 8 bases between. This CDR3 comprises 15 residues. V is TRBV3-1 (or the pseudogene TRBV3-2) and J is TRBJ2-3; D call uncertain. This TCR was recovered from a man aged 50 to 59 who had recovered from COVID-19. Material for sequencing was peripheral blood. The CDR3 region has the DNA TGTGCCAGCAGCCAAGTCCACATCAGCACAGATACGCAGTATTTT. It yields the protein CASSQVHISTDTQYF.